What follows describes a single T cell receptor beta chain. Antigen specificity is unknown. The junction differs from germline at one of its ends, possibly a read error. CDR1 is SGHAT, CDR2 FQNNGV, per germline. This CDR3 is 14 amino acids long. The sample belongs to a study of cytomegalovirus exposure and HLA in healthy donors. Study summary: Across 350 to 500 genotyped donors, just over 80% landed in the Caucasian-associated ancestry cluster.

Study-wide points: Across HLA loci, a later analysis found differing TCR association rates, with DRB1 most and HLA-C fewest. The authors considered a cluster of highly shared sequence variants likely to be a sequencing artifact.

PCR primers comprised 60 Vbeta and 13 Jbeta primers. Here immunoSEQ multiplex PCR was the method, and the copy in TCRdb shows in-frame clones only, minus some. The sample holds more than 100,000 clones, about 62% seen once. The TCR comes from a woman between 40 and 55 years old in good health and CMV-seropositive. This chain connects TRBV11-2 to TRBJ1-2; a weak D match, TRBD1 (5 bases). The specimen sequenced was PBMCs. The DNA of the CDR3 is TGTGCCAGCAGCTTGGGGCTGTCTTCTTTTGGCTACCCCTTC. Translating gives CASSLGLSSFGYPF.